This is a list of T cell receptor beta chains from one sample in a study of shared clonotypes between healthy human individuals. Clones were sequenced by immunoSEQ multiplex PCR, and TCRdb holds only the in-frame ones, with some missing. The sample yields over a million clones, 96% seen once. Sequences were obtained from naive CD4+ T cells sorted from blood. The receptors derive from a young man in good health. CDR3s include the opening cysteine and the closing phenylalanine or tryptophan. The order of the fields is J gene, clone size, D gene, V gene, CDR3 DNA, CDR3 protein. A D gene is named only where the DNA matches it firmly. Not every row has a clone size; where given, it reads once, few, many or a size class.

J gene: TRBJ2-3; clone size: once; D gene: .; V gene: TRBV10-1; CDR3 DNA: TGCGCCAGCAGTGAGCATGGAGGAGGCACAGATACGCAGTATTTT; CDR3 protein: CASSEHGGGTDTQYF
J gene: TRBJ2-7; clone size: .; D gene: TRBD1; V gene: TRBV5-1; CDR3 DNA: TGCGCCAGCAGCCAAGGGGGCGGGCCACACTTATACGAGCAGTACTTC; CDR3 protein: CASSQGGGPHLYEQYF
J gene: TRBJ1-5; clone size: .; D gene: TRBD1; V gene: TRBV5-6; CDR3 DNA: TGTGCCAGCAGAGCCGGGACAGGGCAGCCCCAGCATTTT; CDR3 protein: CASRAGTGQPQHF
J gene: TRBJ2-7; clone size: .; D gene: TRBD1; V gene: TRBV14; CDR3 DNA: TGTGCCAGCAGCCAGCTACGAGGACAGGGATATTGGGAGCAGTACTTC; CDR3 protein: CASSQLRGQGYWEQYF
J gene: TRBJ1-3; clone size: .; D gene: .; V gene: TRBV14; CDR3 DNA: TGTGCCAGCAGCCAAAACCAACCAGCGGCCATCGGGATAGACGGAAACACCATATATTTT; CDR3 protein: CASSQNQPAAIGIDGNTIYF
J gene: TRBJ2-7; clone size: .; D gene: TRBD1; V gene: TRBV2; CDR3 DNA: TGTGCCAGTCAGGGACAGATATACGAGCAGTACTTC; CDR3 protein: CASQGQIYEQYF
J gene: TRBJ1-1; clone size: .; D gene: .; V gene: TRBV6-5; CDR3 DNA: TGTGCCAGCAGTTACTCGGCAGGGAGGGCTGAAGCTTTCTTT; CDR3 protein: CASSYSAGRAEAFF
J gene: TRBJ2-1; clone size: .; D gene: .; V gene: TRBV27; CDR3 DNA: TGTGCCAGCAGTTCAACTAGTTCCCCTTACAATGAGCAGTTCTTC; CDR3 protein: CASSSTSSPYNEQFF
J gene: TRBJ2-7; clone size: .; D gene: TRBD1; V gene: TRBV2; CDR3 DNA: TGTGCCAGCAGCTCGACAGGGGCGGCCCCAAACGAGCAGTACTTC; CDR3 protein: CASSSTGAAPNEQYF
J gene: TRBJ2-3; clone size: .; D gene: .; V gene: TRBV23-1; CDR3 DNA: TGCGCCAGCAGTACTAGAGATACGCAGTATTTT; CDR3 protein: CASSTRDTQYF
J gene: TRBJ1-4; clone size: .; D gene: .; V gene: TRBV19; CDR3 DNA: TGTGCCAGTAGGCGGCAGCTTAATGAAAAACTGTTTTTT; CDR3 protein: CASRRQLNEKLFF
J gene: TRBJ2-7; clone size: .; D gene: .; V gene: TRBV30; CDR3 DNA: TGTGCCTGGAGAAGCCCAGGGGCCTCCTACGAGCAGTACTTC; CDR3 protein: CAWRSPGASYEQYF
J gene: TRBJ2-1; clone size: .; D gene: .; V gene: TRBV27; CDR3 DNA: TGTGCCAGCAATCCAAGCGGGCCCTCTTACAATGAGCAGTTCTTC; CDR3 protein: CASNPSGPSYNEQFF